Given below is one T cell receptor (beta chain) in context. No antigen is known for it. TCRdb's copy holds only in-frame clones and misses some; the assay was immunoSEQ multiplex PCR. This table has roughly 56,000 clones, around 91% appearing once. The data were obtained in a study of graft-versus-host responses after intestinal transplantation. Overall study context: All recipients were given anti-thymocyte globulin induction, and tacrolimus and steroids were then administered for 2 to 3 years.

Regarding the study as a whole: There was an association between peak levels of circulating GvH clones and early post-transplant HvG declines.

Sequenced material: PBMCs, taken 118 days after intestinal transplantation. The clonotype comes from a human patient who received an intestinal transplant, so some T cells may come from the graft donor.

In nucleotides, the CDR3 is TGTGCCAGCAGTTACTCTCTAGCGGGGGGTACCTACGAGCAGTACTTC. Translation gives CASSYSLAGGTYEQYF. The V call is TRBV6-5, the J call TRBJ2-7; 11 bases map to TRBD2. In germline, CDR1 is MNHEY, CDR2 SVGAGI. Trimming cost V 0 bases and J 2 bases; bases outside gene matches: 3. The CDR3 spans 16 residues.